The 15 T cell receptor beta chains listed next were all sequenced from one sample in a study of blood T cell repertoires in COVID-19. Using immunoSEQ multiplex PCR, the repertoire was profiled, and TCRdb retains in-frame clones only, with some absent. The table lists about 61,000 clones, approximately 87% of them singletons. Sequencing was carried out using peripheral blood. The receptor source for this set is a human donor in a cohort sampled during active COVID-19.

The chain employs TRBV7-9 and TRBJ2-7, with 7 positions matching TRBD1. Looked up from germline, CDR1 is SEHNR and CDR2 is FQNEAQ (reference sequence). CDR3 length: 12 residues. V lost 5 bases to trimming and J lost 6 bases; unmatched junction nucleotides: 4. In DNA form, the CDR3 reads TGTGCCAGCAGCCCGACAGGGTTCGAGCAGTACTTC. Its translation: CASSPTGFEQYF.

The chain couples TRBV6-6 to TRBJ2-7, with TRBD1 matching over 9 bases. Germline trimming cut 8 bases from V and 4 bases from J; bases unmatched to any gene: 9. The CDR3 runs to 14 residues. Looked up from germline, CDR1 is MNHNY and CDR2 is SVGAGI (reference sequence). The CDR3 loop reads CASGPGTGFYEQYF. As DNA, the CDR3 is TGTGCCAGCGGTCCCGGGACAGGGTTTTACGAGCAGTACTTC.

The chain recombines TRBV6-2 or TRBV6-3 with TRBJ1-5; TRBD1 might be the D (6 bases). The V end lost 4 bases, the J end lost 0 bases, and 13 bases lay between the germline ends. The germline gives CDR1 MNHEY, CDR2 SVGEGT. The CDR3 consists of 16 residues. Here the CDR3 reads CASSSHGQLSNQPQHF. The CDR3 nucleotides read TGTGCCAGCAGTTCCCACGGACAGCTTAGCAATCAGCCCCAGCATTTT.

V usage is TRBV14 and J usage is TRBJ2-3, with 7 bases identical to TRBD2. The CDR3 contains 13 residues. With 5 bases clipped from V and 8 bases from J, the junction kept 7 bases outside the gene matches. Germline V gene data show CDR1 as SGHDN and CDR2 as FVKESK. The CDR3 nucleotides read TGTGCCAGCAGCGAACGTAGCGGGCCTACGCAGTATTTT. It is translated as CASSERSGPTQYF.

This chain uses TRBV28 with TRBJ1-2; 10 bases agree with TRBD1. The CDR3 sequence is 13 residues long. Germline trimming cut 6 bases from V and 7 bases from J; bases unmatched to any gene: 5. CDR1 and CDR2 (germline): MDHEN, SYDVKM. The CDR3 DNA is TGTGCCAGCAGGGGACAGGGGTCCGGTGGCTACACCTTC. It encodes CASRGQGSGGYTF.

The rearrangement uses TRBV4-3 and TRBJ1-6; D perhaps matches TRBD1 (6 bases). The CDR3 runs 16 residues. CDR1 LGHNA and CDR2 YSLEER come from the germline V gene. Trimming took 1 base from V and 7 from J, leaving 14 bases between them. The CDR3: CASSQAIGTPNSPLHF. The DNA of the CDR3 is TGCGCCAGCAGCCAAGCAATAGGGACACCAAATTCACCCCTCCACTTT.

V is TRBV2 and J is TRBJ1-2; weak D call: TRBD1 (6 bases). Deletions cut 4 bases from V and 3 bases from J, with 15 bases between. Germline CDR1 is SNHLY and CDR2 is FYNNEI. There are 15 residues in the CDR3. The CDR3 loop is CASSVFRTVDYGYTF. CDR3 DNA sequence: TGTGCCAGCAGTGTGTTTCGGACAGTCGACTATGGCTACACCTTC. The full variable domain, completed using reference TRBV2 and TRBJ1-2, is EPEVTQTPSHQVTQMGQEVILRCVPISNHLYFYWYRQILGQKVEFLVSFYNNEISEKSEIFDDQFSVERPDGSNFTLKIRSTKLEDSAMYFCASSVFRTVDYGYTFGSGTRLTVV.

The chain carries TRBV6-2 or TRBV6-3 and TRBJ2-4; TRBD1 matches at 10 bases. The CDR3 spans 17 residues. With V trimmed by 4 bases and J by 5 bases, 11 bases remained unmatched. CDR1 MNHEY and CDR2 SVGEGT come from the germline V gene. CDR3 in DNA: TGTGCCAGCAGTTTTCCCCGGGACAGGGGCCCACAAAACATTCAGTACTTC. Its protein product is CASSFPRDRGPQNIQYF.

This clone has just one count. V is TRBV4-1 and J is TRBJ1-1; D remains ambiguous. V lost 1 base to trimming and J lost 6 bases, with 18 bases between them. The CDR3 extends over 16 amino acids. In germline, CDR1 is MGHRA, CDR2 YSYEKL. The CDR3 protein is CASSQGQWEVLPEAFF. The CDR3 nucleotides read TGCGCCAGCAGCCAAGGTCAATGGGAGGTTCTCCCTGAAGCTTTCTTT.

The gene calls are TRBV27 and TRBJ1-2; 7 positions agree with TRBD1. The germline V gene encodes CDR1 MNHEY and CDR2 SMNVEV (reference sequence). This CDR3 spans 16 amino acids. V shed 8 bases and J 3 bases; nucleotides not matched to a gene: 15. Here the CDR3 DNA reads TGTGCCAGCGCCGGGGGTCATTCCGGGACAGACTATGGCTACACCTTC. Translation gives CASAGGHSGTDYGYTF.

This clone was recorded once. The genes are TRBV9 and TRBJ2-3; 7 bases are a match to TRBD2. Germline loops: CDR1 SGDLS, CDR2 YYNGEE. Unmatched junction bases numbered 4, after V lost 0 bases and J lost 0 bases. The CDR3 runs to 16 residues. DNA for the CDR3: TGTGCCAGCAGCGTAGAGATTAGCGGGAGCACAGATACGCAGTATTTT. Translation: CASSVEISGSTDTQYF.

The V call is TRBV30, the J call TRBJ1-1; the D gene is possibly TRBD1 (5 bases). Trimming took 4 bases from V and 4 from J, leaving 13 bases between them. This CDR3 is 13 amino acids long. CDR1 and CDR2 (germline): GTSNPN, SVGIG (reference sequence). CDR3 DNA sequence: TGTGCCTGGAACGCAGGGTCGGGCACTGAAGCTTTCTTT. Its translation is CAWNAGSGTEAFF. The complete variable domain, with remaining parts taken from reference TRBV30 and TRBJ1-1, reads SQTIHQWPATLVQPVGSPLSLECTVEGTSNPNLYWYRQAAGRGLQLLFYSVGIGQISSEVPQNLSASRPQDRQFILSSKKLLLSDSGFYLCAWNAGSGTEAFFGQGTRLTVV.

The chain recombines TRBV11-2 with TRBJ2-2; D possibly corresponds to TRBD1 (5 bases). V was trimmed by 2 bases and J by 3 bases, leaving 7 bases between them. This CDR3 has 14 amino acids. Germline-derived CDR1 and CDR2 are SGHAT and FQNNGV. The CDR3, as DNA: TGTGCCAGCAGCTTACAGGGCGACACCGGGGAGCTGTTTTTT. As protein: CASSLQGDTGELFF.

Points on this clone: Distinct nucleotide sequences in the sample also encode this CDR3. The chain employs TRBV20-1 and TRBJ2-7; TRBD2 aligns across 12 bases. This CDR3 region has 17 residues. CDR1 DFQATT and CDR2 SNEGSKA come from the germline V gene (reference sequence). V lost 3 bases and J lost 0; bases outside the gene matches: 9. CDR3 DNA: TGCAGTGCTAGTTTGGCTAGCGGGAGGGCCTCCTCCTACGAGCAGTACTTC. It specifies CSASLASGRASSYEQYF.

This rearrangement joins TRBV7-8 to TRBJ2-2, with D possibly TRBD2 on 5 matching bases. The germline CDR1 and CDR2 sequences are SGHVS and FQNEAQ. This CDR3 has 14 residues. Trimming removed 2 bases from V and 8 bases from J, with 12 bases in between. The CDR3 is CASSLWTGGGELFF. CDR3 DNA sequence: TGTGCCAGCAGCTTATGGACCGGAGGTGGGGAGCTGTTTTTT.